What follows is one T cell receptor beta chain and its context. What it binds is unknown. One junction end does not reproduce the germline sequence, and a read error may be involved. Additional DNA sequences in this sample encode the identical CDR3. The germline gives CDR1 WNHNN, CDR2 SYGVQD (reference sequence). There are 15 residues in the CDR3. An assay was performed, and its level was deep. Amplification in unsorted PBMC replicate PCRs started from roughly 330 ng DNA, which equals roughly 27,000 T cell genomes. The assay was immunoSEQ multiplex PCR, and TCRdb's table has in-frame clones only and misses some. The table has some 480,000 clones, 79% seen once. This record belongs to a study of shared clonotypes between healthy human individuals. Findings and caveats of the study: Clonotype sharing among donors likely depends on sequencing depth.

The sequence came from a woman in her thirties or forties in good health. Some clones in this sample may be carry-over from other donors' samples. V gene TRBV10-1 combines with J gene TRBJ2-7, with TRBD1 matching over 12 bases. What was sequenced was PBMCs. The CDR3 nucleotides read TGCGCCAGCAGTGAGCCGGGACAGGGGGCCTACGAGCAGTATTTC. Translated, it gives CASSEPGQGAYEQYF.